The 24 T cell receptor beta chains given below trace back to one sample, sequenced in a study of human T cells and chemical hapten exposure. It was from unfractionated whole blood that total RNA was extracted. TCRdb redid the calling of the 5' RACE reads with MiXCR, one entry per CDR3 protein. Counted here are 110,000 to 150,000 distinct CDR3 sequences, about 4.3% occurring once; the ten biggest clones make up around 1.5%. Receptor source: a female donor in good health.

This clonotype was found many times. The chain's CDR3 is CASSLEGTIYNEQFF. As DNA, the CDR3 is TGTGCCAGCAGCTTAGAGGGCACAATTTACAATGAGCAGTTCTTC. The chain is built from TRBV7-2 and TRBJ2-1, with D hard to call. Germline CDR1 is SGHTA and CDR2 is FQGNSA. The ends were cut back, 1 base at V and 4 bases at J, with 11 bases in the middle. The CDR3 sequence is 15 residues long.

At least ten counts were recorded for this clonotype. The chain combines TRBV12-3 or TRBV12-4 with TRBJ1-6, with 7 bases identical to TRBD1. The CDR3 loop spans 15 amino acids. V lost 2 bases to trimming and J lost 6 bases; unmatched junction nucleotides: 4. This CDR3 reads CASSLRGGGNSPLHF. Here the CDR3 DNA reads TGTGCCAGCAGTTTAAGAGGGGGCGGTAATTCACCCCTCCACTTT.

In this sample, this clonotype turned up many times. The V and J genes are TRBV5-1 and TRBJ1-5, with unresolved D. Germline V gives CDR1 SGHRS, CDR2 YFSETQ. V dropped 4 bases and J dropped 1 base, with 12 bases sitting between them. This CDR3 is built from 15 residues. CDR3 protein: CASSKAGGSNQPQHF. The CDR3 bases are TGCGCCAGCAGCAAGGCAGGCGGCAGCAATCAGCCCCAGCATTTT.

This clonotype has at least ten counts. This rearrangement joins TRBV29-1 to TRBJ2-7; D is unresolved. CDR3 length equals 13 residues. With 0 bases removed from V and 1 base from J, the gap between germline ends came to 7 bases. Germline V gene data show CDR1 as SQVTM and CDR2 as ANQGSEA. CDR3 bases: TGCAGCGTTGAAGAGGGCAGTTCCTACGAGCAGTACTTC. Translated: CSVEEGSSYEQYF.

Many counts were recorded for this clonotype. The rearrangement links TRBV7-2 to TRBJ1-4; D not resolved. Germline V gene data show CDR1 as SGHTA and CDR2 as FQGNSA. The CDR3 spans 12 residues. Trimming stripped 3 bases from V and 8 bases from J, with 7 bases between. CDR3 DNA sequence: TGTGCCAGCAGCTTCGAATACGAAAAACTGTTTTTT. Residues: CASSFEYEKLFF.

There are many counts of this clonotype. V and J are TRBV20-1 and TRBJ2-5; D may be TRBD2 (5 bases). This CDR3 is 12 amino acids long. Germline CDR1 DFQATT, CDR2 SNEGSKA (reference sequence). The V end was cut by 5 bases, the J end by 10 bases, with 17 bases between. CDR3 sequence (DNA): TGCAGTGCTGCGGACTCGAAAGAGGTCCAGTACTTC. Amino acid sequence: CSAADSKEVQYF.

This clonotype appeared once. The conserved final phenylalanine or tryptophan is absent from the CDR3, which likely points to a read error. The chain employs TRBV28 and TRBJ1-5; 7 nucleotides line up with TRBD1. Trimming at V came to 7 bases and at J to 2 bases, leaving 8 bases not matched to a gene. The CDR3 contains 15 residues. CDR1 is MDHEN, CDR2 SYDVKM, per germline. The CDR3 nucleotides are TGTGCCAGCACCGTCCCCACAGGGGGCAATCAGCCCCAGCATTGT. This gives the protein CASTVPTGGNQPQHC.

V and J are TRBV18 and TRBJ2-3; 7 bases align to TRBD1. Germline lookup yields CDR1 KGHSH and CDR2 LQKENI. Trimming at V came to 2 bases and at J to 0 bases, leaving 5 bases not matched to a gene. This CDR3 is built from 16 residues. The CDR3 bases are TGTGCCAGCTCACCAACGGGGACAGCTAGCACAGATACGCAGTATTTT. It codes for CASSPTGTASTDTQYF.

The table lists this clonotype with many counts. This chain uses TRBV29-1 with TRBJ1-1, with TRBD1 identical over 8 bases. V lost 4 bases, J lost 2 bases, and 3 bases stayed unmatched. This CDR3 contains 13 residues. Germline V gene sequence: CDR1 SQVTM, CDR2 ANQGSEA. The DNA for the CDR3 is TGCAGCGTTGCGGACAGGGTTAACACTGAAGCTTTCTTT. Amino acid sequence: CSVADRVNTEAFF.

This clonotype was counted many times. V and J are TRBV4-3 and TRBJ2-7, with TRBD2 as a possible D gene (7 bases). This CDR3 region has 13 residues. The V gene's germline CDR1 is LGHNA and CDR2 YSLEER. The germline V and J ends were trimmed by 1 base and 6 bases, with 10 bases remaining between them. This CDR3 is CASSQVRGGEQYF. The CDR3 DNA is TGCGCCAGCAGCCAAGTTAGGGGGGGCGAGCAGTACTTC.

This clonotype appeared many times. The rearrangement joins TRBV5-5 to TRBJ2-1, with D maybe TRBD2 (5 bases). V gave up 4 bases and J gave up 1 base, with 9 bases separating them. CDR1 SGHKS and CDR2 YYEKEE come from the germline V gene (reference sequence). The CDR3 covers 14 residues. The CDR3 region is CASSASWSYNEQFF. The DNA of the CDR3 is TGTGCCAGCAGCGCTAGCTGGTCCTACAATGAGCAGTTCTTC. Supplemented by reference TRBV5-5 and TRBJ2-1, the full variable domain reads DAGVTQSPTHLIKTRGQQVTLRCSPISGHKSVSWYQQVLGQGPQFIFQYYEKEERGRGNFPDRFSARQFPNYSSELNVNALLLGDSALYLCASSASWSYNEQFFGPGTRLTVL.

This clonotype was detected ten times or more. The chain joins TRBV5-4 to TRBJ1-1; D not resolved. Germline-derived CDR1 and CDR2 are SGHNT and YYREEE (reference sequence). The CDR3 loop spans 15 amino acids. With 3 bases removed from V and 0 bases from J, the gap between germline ends came to 12 bases. As DNA, the CDR3 is TGTGCCAGCAGCTCACAGAGAGCCCTGAACACTGAAGCTTTCTTT. Protein: CASSSQRALNTEAFF.

This clonotype showed up many times. The chain recombines TRBV12-3 or TRBV12-4 with TRBJ2-3; TRBD2 agrees at 8 bases. The CDR3 runs to 13 residues. J was trimmed by 1 base and V by 10 bases; bases with no gene match: 4. As DNA, the CDR3 is TGTGCCACCAGCGGGGGCGGCACAGATACGCAGTATTTT. Its translation is CATSGGGTDTQYF.

This clonotype was detected ten times or more. The chain combines TRBV6-6 with TRBJ1-4; D might be TRBD1 (6 bases). This CDR3 spans 18 amino acids. V lost 5 bases, J lost 0 bases, and 19 bases lay in between. CDR1 and CDR2 from the germline V gene are MNHNY and SVGAGI (reference sequence). CDR3 DNA: TGTGCCAGCAGTGACCCCTATGACAGGCAAGCAACTAATGAAAAACTGTTTTTT. It is translated as CASSDPYDRQATNEKLFF.

The chain employs TRBV5-1 and TRBJ2-7; tentative D call: TRBD2 (5 bases). This CDR3 is 15 amino acids long. Trimming cost V 3 bases and J 3 bases, with 16 bases left between them. Germline-derived CDR1 and CDR2 are SGHRS and YFSETQ. The CDR3, as DNA: TGCGCCAGCAGCTCAGGACGAGCGGAGGTCTACGAGCAGTACTTC. It codes for CASSSGRAEVYEQYF.

This clonotype was detected many times. This chain connects TRBV27 to TRBJ1-6; no firm D call. V lost 6 bases and J 6 bases, leaving 6 bases between the germline ends. Germline-derived CDR1 and CDR2 are MNHEY and SMNVEV (reference sequence). This CDR3 is 12 amino acids long. CDR3 bases: TGTGCCAGCAGGGAGCTTAATTCACCCCTCCACTTT. This encodes CASRELNSPLHF.

This clonotype was observed many times. The rearrangement uses TRBV15 and TRBJ1-2, with a tentative D call TRBD1 (5 bases). Trimming removed 0 bases from V and 4 bases from J, with 21 bases in between. The CDR3 extends over 18 amino acids. Germline V gene sequence: CDR1 LNHNV, CDR2 YYDKDF (reference sequence). The CDR3 sequence is CATSRDSPDRPAPYGYTF. The CDR3 DNA reads TGTGCCACCAGCAGAGATAGTCCCGACAGACCGGCACCCTATGGCTACACCTTC.

This clonotype was seen ten or more times. J is TRBJ2-1 and V is TRBV20-1; TRBD1 matches 7 bases. Germline V gives CDR1 DFQATT, CDR2 SNEGSKA (reference sequence). CDR3 length equals 13 residues. V lost 3 bases to trimming and J lost 5 bases; unmatched junction nucleotides: 4. In nucleotides, the CDR3 is TGCAGTGCTAGCCAGGGGGTACACAATGAGCAGTTCTTC. Amino acids: CSASQGVHNEQFF.

At least ten counts were recorded for this clonotype. The chain couples TRBV12-3 or TRBV12-4 to TRBJ2-1, with D maybe TRBD2 (5 bases). Trimming took off 6 bases at V and 2 bases at J, with 26 bases between the two ends. This CDR3 comprises 19 residues. CDR3 coding DNA: TGTGCCAGCAGCCAATACATGGGCACTCCACTAGAGGCCTACAATGAGCAGTTCTTC. Translation: CASSQYMGTPLEAYNEQFF.

The sample holds many counts of this clonotype. The chain recombines TRBV5-1 with TRBJ2-5, with TRBD1 matching over 7 bases. CDR3 length: 14 residues. V trimming: 4 bases; J trimming: 4 bases; junction bases outside the gene matches: 7. Germline V lookup: CDR1 SGHRS, CDR2 YFSETQ. DNA of the CDR3: TGCGCCAGCAGCCCCACAGGGGTCGGAGAGACCCAGTACTTC. Its translation: CASSPTGVGETQYF. The entire variable domain, with the rest obtained from reference TRBV5-1 and TRBJ2-5, is as follows: KAGVTQTPRYLIKTRGQQVTLSCSPISGHRSVSWYQQTPGQGLQFLFEYFSETQRNKGNFPGRFSGRQFSNSRSEMNVSTLELGDSALYLCASSPTGVGETQYFGPGTRLLVL.

This clonotype was detected ten times or more. The genes are TRBV15 and TRBJ2-1; 9 bases map to TRBD2. This CDR3 is 15 amino acids long. Germline lookup yields CDR1 LNHNV and CDR2 YYDKDF (reference sequence). J lost 6 bases, V lost 1 base, and 4 bases had no gene match. The CDR3 loop is CATSRVLAGVNEQFF. CDR3 bases: TGTGCCACCAGCAGAGTGTTAGCGGGGGTCAATGAGCAGTTCTTC. Filled out from reference TRBV15 and TRBJ2-1, the complete variable domain reads DAMVIQNPRYQVTQFGKPVTLSCSQTLNHNVMYWYQQKSSQAPKLLFHYYDKDFNNEADTPDNFQSRRPNTSFCFLDIRSPGLGDTAMYLCATSRVLAGVNEQFFGPGTRLTVL.

The genes are TRBV12-3 or TRBV12-4 and TRBJ2-1; D call uncertain. The CDR3 consists of 15 residues. Trimming shortened V by 6 bases and J by 8 bases, and 20 bases separated the two germline ends. This CDR3 is CASRGPGPHWYEQFF. For the CDR3, the DNA is TGTGCCAGCAGGGGTCCGGGCCCTCACTGGTATGAGCAGTTCTTC.

This clonotype was seen many times. The chain employs TRBV28 and TRBJ1-2; tentatively, D is TRBD1 (5 bases). The CDR3 spans 13 residues. Trimming took off 3 bases at V and 2 bases at J, with 7 bases between the two ends. Germline V gene data show CDR1 as MDHEN and CDR2 as SYDVKM. The CDR3 reads CASSLSGNYGYTF. As DNA, the CDR3 is TGTGCCAGCAGTTTGTCAGGGAACTATGGCTACACCTTC.

For this clonotype: A much larger clonotype is one base distant, so this may be a read error. The chain carries TRBV7-2 and TRBJ2-5, with TRBD1 matching 10 bases. Germline CDR1 is SGHTA and CDR2 is FQGNSA. This CDR3 has 14 residues. The V and J ends lost 7 bases and 4 bases, in that order; junction bases with no gene match: 6. The CDR3 DNA reads TGTGCCAGCACCTCGAGGACAGGGGGAGAGACCCAGTACTTC. It specifies CASTSRTGGETQYF.